The clone carrying this TCR beta chain was seen a few times. The V gene end was trimmed by 2 bases and the J gene end by 5 bases; junction bases not matched to a gene: 16. The CDR3 is made up of 19 amino acids. Germline V gene data show CDR1 as MRHNA and CDR2 as SNTAGT. These data originate in a study of cytomegalovirus exposure and HLA in healthy donors. The PCR contained 60 Vbeta and 13 Jbeta primers. Clones were sequenced by immunoSEQ multiplex PCR, and TCRdb holds only the in-frame ones, with some missing. The table records 95,000 to 120,000 clones, around 70% of them present only once. The TCR originated in a woman aged 40-49 years in good health and CMV-seropositive. The sequenced sample consisted of PBMCs. The chain links TRBV6-4 to TRBJ2-1, with 9 nucleotides matching TRBD1. CDR3 DNA sequence: TGTGCCAGCAGTGACGGAACCTGGACAGGGGACAACACCCACAATGAGCAGTTCTTC. Encoded protein: CASSDGTWTGDNTHNEQFF.